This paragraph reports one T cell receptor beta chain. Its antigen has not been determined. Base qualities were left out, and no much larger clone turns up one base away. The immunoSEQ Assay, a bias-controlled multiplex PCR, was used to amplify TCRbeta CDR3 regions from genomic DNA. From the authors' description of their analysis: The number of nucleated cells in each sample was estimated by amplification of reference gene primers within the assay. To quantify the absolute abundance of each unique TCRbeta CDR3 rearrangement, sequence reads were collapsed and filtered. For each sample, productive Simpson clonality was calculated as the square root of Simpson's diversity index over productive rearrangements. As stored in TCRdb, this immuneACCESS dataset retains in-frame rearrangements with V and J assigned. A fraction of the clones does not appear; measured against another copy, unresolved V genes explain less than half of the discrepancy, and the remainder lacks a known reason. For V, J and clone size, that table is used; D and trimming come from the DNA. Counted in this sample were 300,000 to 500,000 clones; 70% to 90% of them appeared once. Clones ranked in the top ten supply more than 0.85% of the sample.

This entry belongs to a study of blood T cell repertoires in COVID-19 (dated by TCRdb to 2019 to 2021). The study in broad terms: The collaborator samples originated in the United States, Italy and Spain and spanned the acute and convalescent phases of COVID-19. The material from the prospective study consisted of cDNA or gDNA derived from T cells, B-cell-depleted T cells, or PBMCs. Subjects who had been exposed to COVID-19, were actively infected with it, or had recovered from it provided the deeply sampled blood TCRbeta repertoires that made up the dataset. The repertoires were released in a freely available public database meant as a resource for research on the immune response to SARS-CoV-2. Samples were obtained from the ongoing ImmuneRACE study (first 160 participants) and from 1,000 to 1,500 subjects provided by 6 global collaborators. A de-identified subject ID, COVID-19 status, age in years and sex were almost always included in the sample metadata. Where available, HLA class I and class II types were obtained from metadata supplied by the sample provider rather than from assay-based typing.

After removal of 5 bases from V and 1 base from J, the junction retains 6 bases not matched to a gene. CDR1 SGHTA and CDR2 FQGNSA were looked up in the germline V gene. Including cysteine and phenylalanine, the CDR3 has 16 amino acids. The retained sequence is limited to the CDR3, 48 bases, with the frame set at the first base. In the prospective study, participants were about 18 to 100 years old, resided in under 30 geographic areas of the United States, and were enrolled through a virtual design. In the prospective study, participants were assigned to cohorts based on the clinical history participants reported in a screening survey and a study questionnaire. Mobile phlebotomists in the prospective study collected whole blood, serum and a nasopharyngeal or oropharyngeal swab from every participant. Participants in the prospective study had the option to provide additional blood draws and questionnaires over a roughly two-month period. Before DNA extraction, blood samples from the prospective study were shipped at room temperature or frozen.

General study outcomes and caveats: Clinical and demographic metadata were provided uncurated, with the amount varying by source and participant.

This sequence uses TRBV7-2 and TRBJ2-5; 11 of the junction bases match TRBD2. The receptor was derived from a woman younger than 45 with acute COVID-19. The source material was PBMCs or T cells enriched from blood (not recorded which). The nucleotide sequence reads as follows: TGTGCCAGCAGCCCAATAGCGGGGGGGGCCCAAGAGACCCAGTACTTC. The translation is CASSPIAGGAQETQYF.